The source of this T cell receptor (beta chain) is a study of CD8 T cells in Susac syndrome. The CDR3 totals 14 residues. CDR1 and CDR2 from the germline V gene are MGHDK and SYGVNS. V was shortened by 7 bases and J by 3 bases, with 15 bases between the two germline ends. The RNA, roughly 0.45 to 1 ug, was put through reverse transcription using random hexamers. In TCRdb, the immunoSEQ multiplex PCR reads were re-called with MiXCR into one record per CDR3 protein. This sample yields 150,000 to 200,000 distinct CDR3 sequences, of which 94% are seen a single time; roughly 0.099% belongs to the top ten.

V gene TRBV25-1 combines with J gene TRBJ1-1; D remains unclear. The TCR comes from a human donor with multiple sclerosis. What was sequenced was CD4+ T cells from PBMCs. The DNA of the CDR3 is TGTGCCAGCAAAGGACCGGGAGTCTACACTGAAGCTTTCTTT. Its translation: CASKGPGVYTEAFF.